Each of the 26 T cell receptor beta chains below was sequenced from the same sample in a study of blood T cell repertoires in COVID-19. Libraries were prepared by immunoSEQ multiplex PCR; TCRdb keeps only in-frame clonotypes and omits some of them. The sample includes 300,000 to 400,000 clones, about 87% of them seen just once. The material sequenced was peripheral blood. These receptors were obtained from a man aged 25 to 40 with COVID-19, enrolled during active disease.

The chain carries TRBV6-5 and TRBJ2-1, with TRBD2 matching over 11 bases. The CDR3 loop spans 15 amino acids. V trimming: 0 bases; J trimming: 5 bases; junction bases outside the gene matches: 0. Germline V gene sequence: CDR1 MNHEY, CDR2 SVGAGI. CDR3 bases: TGTGCCAGCAGTTACTCGGGACTAGCGGACAATGAGCAGTTCTTC. It yields the protein CASSYSGLADNEQFF.

The chain employs TRBV6-2 or TRBV6-3 and TRBJ2-3, with 9 bases fitting TRBD1. V dropped 6 bases and J dropped 6; count of bases not matched to a gene: 7. This CDR3 spans 14 amino acids. Germline-derived CDR1 and CDR2 are MNHEY and SVGEGT. The CDR3 loop reads CASSNRGLSDTQYF. Here the CDR3 DNA reads TGTGCCAGCAGCAACAGGGGGCTCTCGGATACGCAGTATTTT.

The V gene is TRBV2, the J gene TRBJ2-1; 15 bases match TRBD2. The junction had 9 bases not matched to a gene; V was cut back by 3 bases and J by 6 bases. The CDR3 has 18 residues. Germline CDR1 and CDR2: SNHLY and FYNNEI. CDR3 region: CASSEGTSGGYEGNEQFF. The CDR3 DNA is TGTGCCAGCAGTGAGGGGACTAGCGGGGGGTACGAGGGCAATGAGCAGTTCTTC.

The rearrangement uses TRBV19 and TRBJ1-1; tentative D call: TRBD1 (6 bases). This CDR3 has 13 amino acids. Trimming stripped 7 bases from V and 4 bases from J, with 13 bases between. CDR1 and CDR2 from the germline V gene are LNHDA and SQIVND (reference sequence). For the CDR3, the DNA is TGTGCCAGTATCAACAGGGCGGTCACTGAAGCTTTCTTT. This codes for CASINRAVTEAFF.

The chain uses TRBV4-2 and TRBJ2-1; 10 bases agree with TRBD1. Germline V gene sequence: CDR1 LGHNA, CDR2 YNFKEQ. This CDR3 region has 16 residues. The junction had 5 bases not matched to a gene; V was cut back by 1 base and J by 5 bases. This CDR3 is CASSQASGQGNNEQFF. CDR3 sequence (DNA): TGTGCCAGCAGCCAAGCTTCGGGACAGGGGAACAATGAGCAGTTCTTC.

The chain couples TRBV6-1 to TRBJ2-7; D is ambiguous. The V end was cut by 3 bases, the J end by 0 bases, with 12 bases between. The CDR3 sequence is 15 residues long. Germline V lookup: CDR1 MNHNS, CDR2 SASEGT. The CDR3 region has the DNA TGTGCCAGCAGTGATAAGGCGACAAGCTCCTACGAGCAGTACTTC. Amino acid sequence: CASSDKATSSYEQYF.

The gene calls are TRBV9 and TRBJ1-1; TRBD1 agrees at 9 bases. Per germline, CDR1 SGDLS and CDR2 YYNGEE. The CDR3 covers 14 residues. V trimming: 4 bases; J trimming: 2 bases; junction bases outside the gene matches: 3. CDR3 DNA sequence: TGTGCCAGCAGCTTACAGGGGGCTAACACTGAAGCTTTCTTT. As protein: CASSLQGANTEAFF.

This rearrangement joins TRBV5-1 to TRBJ2-7; 11 bases align to TRBD1. In germline, CDR1 is SGHRS, CDR2 YFSETQ. The CDR3 extends over 15 amino acids. The ends lost 0 bases at V and 3 bases at J; junction bases unmatched: 2. CDR3 loop: CASSLGGTGGYEQYF. CDR3 DNA sequence: TGCGCCAGCAGCTTGGGCGGGACAGGGGGCTACGAGCAGTACTTC.

The V call is TRBV29-1, the J call TRBJ1-2, with 8 bases matching TRBD1. This CDR3 comprises 14 residues. J was trimmed by 0 bases and V by 3 bases; bases with no gene match: 3. CDR1 is SQVTM, CDR2 ANQGSEA, per germline. CDR3 region: CSVDETGANYGYTF. The DNA of the CDR3 is TGCAGCGTTGACGAGACAGGGGCTAACTATGGCTACACCTTC.

The chain is built from TRBV7-9 and TRBJ1-2; 9 bases map to TRBD1. CDR1 and CDR2 from the germline V gene are SEHNR and FQNEAQ (reference sequence). V trimming: 5 bases; J trimming: 0 bases; junction bases outside the gene matches: 10. This CDR3 is built from 17 residues. The CDR3 loop is CASSPQPGQGANYGYTF. The CDR3 coding sequence is TGTGCCAGCAGCCCTCAACCGGGACAGGGAGCTAACTATGGCTACACCTTC.

The genes are TRBV9 and TRBJ2-1; TRBD1 agrees at 9 bases. The CDR3 is 14 residues long. Germline CDR1 is SGDLS and CDR2 is YYNGEE. The V and J ends lost 2 bases and 5 bases, in that order; junction bases with no gene match: 2. The CDR3 region is CASSVDRGNNEQFF. In DNA form, the CDR3 reads TGTGCCAGCAGCGTGGACAGGGGAAACAATGAGCAGTTCTTC. Drawing the rest from reference TRBV9 and TRBJ2-1, the complete variable domain is DSGVTQTPKHLITATGQRVTLRCSPRSGDLSVYWYQQSLDQGLQFLIQYYNGEERAKGNILERFSAQQFPDLHSELNLSSLELGDSALYFCASSVDRGNNEQFFGPGTRLTVL.

V usage is TRBV5-1 and J usage is TRBJ1-2; 10 nucleotides agree with TRBD1. V dropped 4 bases and J dropped 8; count of bases not matched to a gene: 5. The CDR3 has 13 residues. Germline V lookup: CDR1 SGHRS, CDR2 YFSETQ. DNA for the CDR3: TGCGCCAGCAGCCCGGGACAGGGGAGGGGCTACACCTTC. This encodes CASSPGQGRGYTF.

The rearrangement links TRBV6-4 to TRBJ2-1; 14 nucleotides agree with TRBD2. Germline V gene sequence: CDR1 MRHNA, CDR2 SNTAGT. V shed 4 bases and J 9 bases; nucleotides not matched to a gene: 8. The CDR3 runs 16 residues. The CDR3 is CASSAQTSGRAVEQFF. The CDR3 nucleotides are TGTGCCAGCAGTGCACAGACTAGCGGGAGGGCCGTTGAGCAGTTCTTC.

The chain carries TRBV4-1 and TRBJ2-7; tentatively, D is TRBD1 (6 bases). Germline V CDR1 and CDR2: MGHRA, YSYEKL. The CDR3 extends over 16 amino acids. V gave up 4 bases and J gave up 0 bases, with 16 bases separating them. CDR3 nucleotide sequence: TGCGCCAGCAGCCCAGGGAACAGGGCTAGCTCCTACGAGCAGTACTTC. Amino acids: CASSPGNRASSYEQYF.

This rearrangement joins TRBV28 to TRBJ2-7, with a tentative D call TRBD1 (7 bases). V gave up 5 bases and J gave up 7 bases, with 21 bases separating them. This CDR3 spans 15 amino acids. Germline V CDR1 and CDR2: MDHEN, SYDVKM. The CDR3 loop is CASSPTLSGGREQYF. The CDR3 DNA reads as TGTGCCAGCAGTCCAACTCTTTCAGGGGGGCGGGAGCAGTACTTC.

The sample holds one count of this clone. The chain employs TRBV19 and TRBJ1-1; D not resolved. Trimming took off 5 bases at V and 5 bases at J, with 12 bases between the two ends. Germline CDR1 LNHDA, CDR2 SQIVND (reference sequence). This CDR3 comprises 13 residues. The chain's CDR3 is CASSPIESTEAFF. CDR3 in DNA: TGTGCCAGTAGTCCGATAGAGAGTACTGAAGCTTTCTTT.

This rearrangement joins TRBV24-1 to TRBJ2-5, with a tentative D call TRBD1 (6 bases). Germline V lookup: CDR1 KGHDR, CDR2 SFDVKD. V was trimmed by 2 bases and J by 5 bases, leaving 17 bases between them. CDR3 length: 16 amino acids. Written as DNA, the CDR3 is TGTGCCACCAGTGATTCGACAGGCTCGGGATTCGAGACCCAGTACTTC. It encodes CATSDSTGSGFETQYF.

In its sample, this clone was seen once. The rearrangement links TRBV24-1 to TRBJ2-1; D remains unclear. Trimming removed 5 bases at V and 8 bases at J, with 9 bases between. Germline CDR1 KGHDR, CDR2 SFDVKD. This CDR3 contains 12 residues. This CDR3 is CATSGSFHEQFF. CDR3 DNA sequence: TGTGCCACCAGTGGGAGTTTCCATGAGCAGTTCTTC.

The chain carries TRBV2 and TRBJ2-2; TRBD2 matches at 8 bases. J was trimmed by 5 bases and V by 4 bases; bases with no gene match: 12. This CDR3 contains 17 residues. Germline V gene sequence: CDR1 SNHLY, CDR2 FYNNEI. The CDR3 nucleotides are TGTGCCAGCAGTGTTGGCAGAAGCGGGAGTGGGACCGGGGAGCTGTTTTTT. Translating it yields CASSVGRSGSGTGELFF. Together with reference TRBV2 and TRBJ2-2, the CDR3 gives the full variable domain: EPEVTQTPSHQVTQMGQEVILRCVPISNHLYFYWYRQILGQKVEFLVSFYNNEISEKSEIFDDQFSVERPDGSNFTLKIRSTKLEDSAMYFCASSVGRSGSGTGELFFGEGSRLTVL.

The CDR3 loop is CASRVHESYEQYF. In DNA form, the CDR3 reads TGTGCCAGCAGGGTACACGAATCCTACGAGCAGTACTTC. The V call is TRBV28, the J call TRBJ2-7; D is unresolved. From germline, CDR1 is MDHEN and CDR2 SYDVKM. V lost 6 bases to trimming and J lost 1 base, with 10 bases between them. The CDR3 runs 13 residues.

The CDR3 DNA reads TGTGCCAGCAGCTTAGGAGCTAGCGGGAGTCGGTATGAGCAGTTCTTC. Amino acid sequence: CASSLGASGSRYEQFF. The chain uses TRBV11-3 and TRBJ2-1, with 10 bases aligning to TRBD2. V shed 1 base and J 8 bases; nucleotides not matched to a gene: 8. CDR1 and CDR2 from the germline V gene are SGHNT and YENEEA. This CDR3 comprises 16 residues.

The chain links TRBV27 to TRBJ2-7; 7 bases map to TRBD1. V was clipped by 2 bases and J by 5 bases; unmatched bases: 3. Germline-derived CDR1 and CDR2 are MNHEY and SMNVEV (reference sequence). The CDR3 covers 13 residues. CDR3 nucleotide sequence: TGTGCCAGCAGTTTACGACAGGGTGACGAGCAGTACTTC. Its translation is CASSLRQGDEQYF.

This clone came up a few times. This chain connects TRBV30 to TRBJ1-6, with D tentatively TRBD1 (5 bases). The germline V gene has CDR1 GTSNPN and CDR2 SVGIG (reference sequence). The V and J ends lost 1 base and 9 bases respectively, with 7 bases between them. The CDR3 totals 12 residues. CDR3 amino acids: CAWSGGGSPLHF. Here the CDR3 DNA reads TGTGCCTGGAGTGGGGGGGGTTCACCCCTCCACTTT.

This chain links TRBV4-3 with TRBJ2-3, with D perhaps TRBD2 (7 bases). This CDR3 region has 12 residues. CDR1 is LGHNA and CDR2 is YSLEER in the germline V gene. V was pared by 9 bases and J by 5 bases, with 12 bases between. The CDR3 region has the DNA TGCGCCAGAGGGGGGGGCGAAGATACGCAGTATTTT. This translates into CARGGGEDTQYF.

This sequence joins TRBV7-9 and TRBJ2-7, with TRBD1 as a possible D gene (6 bases). Trimming stripped 4 bases from V and 5 bases from J, with 18 bases between. Per the germline V gene, CDR1 is SEHNR and CDR2 is FQNEAQ (reference sequence). The CDR3 is 15 residues long. As DNA, the CDR3 is TGTGCCAGCAGCTCGACCGTTAACAGGGCCAACGAGCAGTACTTC. This codes for CASSSTVNRANEQYF.

V and J are TRBV29-1 and TRBJ2-1; D is perhaps TRBD2 (6 bases). The CDR3 has 14 residues. CDR1 and CDR2 (germline): SQVTM, ANQGSEA. The V end was cut by 4 bases, the J end by 9 bases, with 19 bases between. CDR3 residues: CSVVPGAPGGEQFF. CDR3 coding DNA: TGCAGCGTTGTACCGGGAGCCCCGGGCGGTGAGCAGTTCTTC.